Listed here are 19 T cell receptor beta chains from one sample, sequenced in a study of T cell responses to AZD1222 COVID-19 vaccine. Assay used: immunoSEQ multiplex PCR; TCRdb lists only in-frame clones, some missing. The sample has about 120,000 clones, more than 85% seen once. The starting material was peripheral blood, obtained 28 days after the second AZD1222 dose. The source of these receptors is an adult who received the AZD1222 COVID-19 vaccine.

This sequence joins TRBV19 and TRBJ2-2; D not certain. V gave up 6 bases and J gave up 6 bases, with 14 bases separating them. CDR1 LNHDA and CDR2 SQIVND come from the germline V gene (reference sequence). The CDR3 has 14 residues. CDR3 sequence: CASSQVSPAGELFF. The CDR3 DNA reads TGTGCCAGTAGCCAGGTTTCGCCGGCCGGGGAGCTGTTTTTT.

DNA for the CDR3: TGTGCCAGCAGTGATACCCGTAGACAGTTGGACACGCAGTATTTT. Residues: CASSDTRRQLDTQYF. The chain joins TRBV25-1 to TRBJ2-3, with a weak D call TRBD1 (5 bases). This CDR3 comprises 15 residues. The germline gives CDR1 MGHDK, CDR2 SYGVNS. The V gene lost 3 bases and the J gene lost 9 bases, with 19 bases spanning the gap.

The rearrangement joins TRBV18 to TRBJ1-1; 7 bases match TRBD1. Germline values: CDR1 KGHSH, CDR2 LQKENI. Trimming at V came to 2 bases and at J to 0 bases, leaving 0 bases not matched to a gene. CDR3 length equals 14 residues. In DNA, the CDR3 is TGTGCCAGCTCACCAGACAGGGTGAACACTGAAGCTTTCTTT. Translation: CASSPDRVNTEAFF. Looking up the rest from reference TRBV18 and TRBJ1-1 gives the full variable domain: NAGVMQNPRHLVRRRGQEARLRCSPMKGHSHVYWYRQLPEEGLKFMVYLQKENIIDESGMPKERFSAEFPKEGPSILRIQQVVRGDSAAYFCASSPDRVNTEAFFGQGTRLTVV.

This rearrangement joins TRBV19 to TRBJ2-1; TRBD1 matches at 7 bases. V trimming: 5 bases; J trimming: 6 bases; junction bases outside the gene matches: 13. The CDR3 contains 16 residues. Germline CDR1 reads LNHDA; CDR2 reads SQIVND (reference sequence). CDR3 coding DNA: TGTGCCAGTAGTCCGAGACAGGGTACAACGGGCAATGAGCAGTTCTTC. This encodes CASSPRQGTTGNEQFF.

V usage is TRBV9 and J usage is TRBJ1-5; D possibly corresponds to TRBD1 (5 bases). V was clipped by 3 bases and J by 3 bases, with 10 bases between them. The CDR3 runs 14 residues. Germline lookup yields CDR1 SGDLS and CDR2 YYNGEE. The DNA for the CDR3 is TGTGCCAGCAGCGCCGGGGGTTACAATCAGCCCCAGCATTTT. Its translation: CASSAGGYNQPQHF.

The V call is TRBV7-9, the J call TRBJ1-5; 11 bases are a match to TRBD1. This CDR3 has 17 amino acids. CDR1 and CDR2 from the germline V gene are SEHNR and FQNEAQ (reference sequence). V lost 1 base to trimming and J lost 6 bases; unmatched junction nucleotides: 8. The CDR3, as DNA: TGTGCCAGCAGCTTAGACCGAGGGACAGGGGGGAGTCAGCCCCAGCATTTT. This gives the protein CASSLDRGTGGSQPQHF.

Written as DNA, the CDR3 is TGTGCCAGCAGTTCCCGACGTGAGACCCAGTACTTC. Protein sequence: CASSSRRETQYF. The chain couples TRBV6-2 or TRBV6-3 to TRBJ2-5; D remains ambiguous. The CDR3 length is 12 residues. The V gene's germline CDR1 is MNHEY and CDR2 SVGEGT. Trimming cost V 4 bases and J 5 bases, with 8 bases left between them.

V and J are TRBV5-1 and TRBJ1-1, with D maybe TRBD1 (6 bases). Germline V gene lookup returns CDR1 SGHRS and CDR2 YFSETQ. Trimming pared 4 bases from V and 6 bases from J, leaving 13 bases between. The CDR3 has 13 residues. The CDR3 DNA follows: TGCGCCAGCAGCAGGACAGTTGACTCTGAAGCTTTCTTT. This codes for CASSRTVDSEAFF.

V and J are TRBV9 and TRBJ1-1; no firm D call. Germline V CDR1 and CDR2: SGDLS, YYNGEE. Trimming took 2 bases from V and 9 from J, leaving 14 bases between them. The CDR3 is 13 amino acids. The CDR3 loop reads CASSVPGPVKAFF. The DNA for the CDR3 is TGTGCCAGCAGCGTGCCGGGTCCTGTCAAAGCTTTCTTT.

The rearrangement uses TRBV30 and TRBJ2-1; 7 positions agree with TRBD2. The trim removed 4 bases at V and 2 bases at J, leaving 8 bases unmatched. CDR1 GTSNPN and CDR2 SVGIG come from the germline V gene (reference sequence). This CDR3 comprises 15 residues. CDR3 nucleotide sequence: TGTGCCTGGACCCAGACTAGCTCCCCCTACAATGAGCAGTTCTTC. This gives the protein CAWTQTSSPYNEQFF.

This chain connects TRBV6-5 to TRBJ1-1; D remains ambiguous. There are 12 residues in the CDR3. Germline V gene lookup returns CDR1 MNHEY and CDR2 SVGAGI. With 8 bases removed from V and 6 bases from J, the gap between germline ends came to 13 bases. The CDR3 sequence: CASLGIPPEAFF. DNA of the CDR3: TGTGCCAGCTTGGGGATCCCACCTGAAGCTTTCTTT.

The V call is TRBV19, the J call TRBJ1-2, with D unresolved. Germline CDR1 is LNHDA and CDR2 is SQIVND (reference sequence). Trimming pared 3 bases from V and 5 bases from J, leaving 13 bases between. CDR3 length: 14 residues. The CDR3 protein is CASSIGSSGYGYTF. The CDR3 DNA reads as TGTGCCAGTAGTATCGGTTCGTCGGGGTATGGCTACACCTTC.

The chain combines TRBV30 with TRBJ1-3; TRBD1 matches at 7 bases. Germline values: CDR1 GTSNPN, CDR2 SVGIG (reference sequence). This CDR3 is 13 amino acids long. With 5 bases clipped from V and 4 bases from J, the junction kept 5 bases outside the gene matches. The CDR3 is CAWSKGQGNTIYF. CDR3 nucleotides: TGTGCCTGGTCAAAGGGACAGGGAAACACCATATATTTT.

V and J are TRBV28 and TRBJ2-5; D is perhaps TRBD2 (6 bases). V gave up 4 bases and J gave up 7 bases, with 19 bases separating them. The length of the CDR3 is 15 residues. In germline, CDR1 is MDHEN, CDR2 SYDVKM. Here the CDR3 DNA reads TGTGCCAGCAGTTCCCCCTCCGGACCGGAGGGGACCCAGTACTTC. Translation: CASSSPSGPEGTQYF.

This chain joins TRBV27 and TRBJ2-3; TRBD1 might be the D (5 bases). V was pared by 3 bases and J by 3 bases, with 7 bases between. Germline V CDR1 and CDR2: MNHEY, SMNVEV (reference sequence). The CDR3 length is 13 residues. CDR3 DNA sequence: TGTGCCAGCAGTTTGCCAGGGACAGATACGCAGTATTTT. Its translation is CASSLPGTDTQYF.

The chain links TRBV5-1 to TRBJ1-4; possible D gene TRBD1, 5 bases. The V gene's germline CDR1 is SGHRS and CDR2 YFSETQ. Trimming took off 4 bases at V and 2 bases at J, with 12 bases between the two ends. The CDR3 is 15 amino acids. The CDR3, as DNA: TGCGCCAGCAGCGGGGGATCGACGACTAATGAAAAACTGTTTTTT. Its translation is CASSGGSTTNEKLFF.

The rearrangement uses TRBV7-9 and TRBJ1-1; no reliable D call. The V gene lost 5 bases and the J gene lost 0 bases, with 13 bases spanning the gap. The CDR3 is 15 amino acids. In germline, CDR1 is SEHNR, CDR2 FQNEAQ (reference sequence). The CDR3 is CASSPRGGMNTEAFF. CDR3 nucleotides: TGTGCCAGCAGCCCCCGGGGAGGCATGAACACTGAAGCTTTCTTT.

This chain links TRBV6-2 or TRBV6-3 with TRBJ2-1; D is uncertain. The germline V gene encodes CDR1 MNHEY and CDR2 SVGEGT. The CDR3 totals 12 residues. V was cut by 2 bases and J by 10 bases, with 9 bases left in between. The CDR3 spells CASSYQDGEQFF. CDR3 nucleotides: TGTGCCAGCAGTTACCAGGACGGGGAGCAGTTCTTC.

The CDR3 DNA is TGTGCCAGCAGCCCCGGGAGCGGGGGGCCTGGGGAGACCCAGTACTTC. This codes for CASSPGSGGPGETQYF. The chain is built from TRBV7-9 and TRBJ2-5, with 9 bases fitting TRBD2. With 5 bases clipped from V and 5 bases from J, the junction kept 12 bases outside the gene matches. Germline-derived CDR1 and CDR2 are SEHNR and FQNEAQ (reference sequence). The CDR3 has 16 amino acids.